This T cell receptor beta chain derives from a study of cytomegalovirus exposure and HLA in healthy donors. Study context: Around 190 million T cells yielded roughly 100 million unique TCR beta sequences, as an earlier analysis found. Study-wide results and limits: Reportedly, a later analysis found an Asian-associated ancestry cluster had fewer N-insertions than the approximately 700-donor mean.

The CDR3 sequence is 14 residues long. CDR1 and CDR2 (germline): ENHRY, SYGVKD. The V and J ends lost 0 bases and 5 bases, in that order; junction bases with no gene match: 2. On this clone: Antigen: not known.

The PCR ran on 60 Vbeta and 13 Jbeta primers. The repertoire was sequenced with immunoSEQ multiplex PCR; TCRdb's copy has only in-frame clones and lacks some. The data show 93,000 or so clones, around 66% seen once. This clonotype originated in a woman aged 45-60 years in good health and CMV-seronegative. Sequencing input: PBMCs. The chain links TRBV10-3 to TRBJ2-7; 9 bases match TRBD1. The CDR3 here is CAISESQGAHEQYF. CDR3 nucleotide sequence: TGTGCCATCAGTGAGTCACAGGGGGCTCACGAGCAGTACTTC.